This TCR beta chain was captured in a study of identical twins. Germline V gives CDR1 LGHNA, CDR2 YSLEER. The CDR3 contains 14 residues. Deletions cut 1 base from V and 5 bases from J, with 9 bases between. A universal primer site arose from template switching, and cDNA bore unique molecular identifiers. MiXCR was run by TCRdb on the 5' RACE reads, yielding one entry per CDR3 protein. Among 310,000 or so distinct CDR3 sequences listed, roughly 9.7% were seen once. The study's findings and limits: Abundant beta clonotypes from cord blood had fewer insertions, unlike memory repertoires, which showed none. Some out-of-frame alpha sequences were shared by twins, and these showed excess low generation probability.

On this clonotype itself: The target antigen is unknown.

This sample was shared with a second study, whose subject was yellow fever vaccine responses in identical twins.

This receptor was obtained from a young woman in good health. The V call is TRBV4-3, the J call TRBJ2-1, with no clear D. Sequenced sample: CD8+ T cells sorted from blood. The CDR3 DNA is TGCGCCAGCAGCCAAGCTATCCTCCACAATGAGCAGTTCTTC. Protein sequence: CASSQAILHNEQFF.